Included here is one T cell receptor beta chain sequence, with context. Antigen specificity is unknown. The V gene's germline CDR1 is SNHLY and CDR2 FYNNEI. V was trimmed by 6 bases and J by 8 bases, leaving 16 bases between them. This CDR3 spans 14 amino acids. This record belongs to a study of cytomegalovirus exposure and HLA in healthy donors. Whereas donors were nominally healthy upon sampling, unrecorded immune exposures were probable. 60 Vbeta and 13 Jbeta primers were used in PCR. TCRdb keeps only in-frame clones here, not all; method: immunoSEQ multiplex PCR. Among 200,000 to 300,000 clones listed, roughly 78% were seen once. Study observations and caveats: TCR beta chains associated with HLA were, in a later analysis, more clonally expanded than equally common others. A highly shared variant cluster was judged a likely technical artifact.

Material for sequencing was PBMCs. The chain is built from TRBV2 and TRBJ1-4, with a weak D call TRBD1 (5 bases). The TCR originated in a boy aged 5-17 years in good health and CMV-seronegative. CDR3 in DNA: TGTGCCAGCAGATACGACGGGACTGGAGAAAAACTGTTTTTT. The encoded protein is CASRYDGTGEKLFF. The variable domain in full, with the rest retrieved from reference TRBV2 and TRBJ1-4, is EPEVTQTPSHQVTQMGQEVILRCVPISNHLYFYWYRQILGQKVEFLVSFYNNEISEKSEIFDDQFSVERPDGSNFTLKIRSTKLEDSAMYFCASRYDGTGEKLFFGSGTQLSVL.